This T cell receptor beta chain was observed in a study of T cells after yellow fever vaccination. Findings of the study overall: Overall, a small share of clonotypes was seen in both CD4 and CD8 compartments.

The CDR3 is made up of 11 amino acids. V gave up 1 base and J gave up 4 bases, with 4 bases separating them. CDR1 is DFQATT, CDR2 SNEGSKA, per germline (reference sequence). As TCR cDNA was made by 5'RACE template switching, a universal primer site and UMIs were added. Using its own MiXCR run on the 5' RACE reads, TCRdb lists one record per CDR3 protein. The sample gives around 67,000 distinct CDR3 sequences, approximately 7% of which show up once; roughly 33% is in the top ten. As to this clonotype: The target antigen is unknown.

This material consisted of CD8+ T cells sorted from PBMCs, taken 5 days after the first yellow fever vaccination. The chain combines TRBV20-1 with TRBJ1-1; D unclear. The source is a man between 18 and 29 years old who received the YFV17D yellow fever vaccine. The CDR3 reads CSARVITEAFF. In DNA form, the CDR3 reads TGCAGTGCTAGAGTTATCACTGAAGCTTTCTTT.